This entry lists 6 T cell receptor beta chains sequenced from one sample in a study of Graves' ophthalmopathy and Graves' hyperthyroidism. Amplification from RNA transcripts yielded the TCR beta CDR3 regions. Scientists carried out first-round RT-PCR using HTBI primers and then a second-round multiplex PCR. TCRdb itself ran the multiplex PCR reads through MiXCR, one entry per CDR3 protein. The table includes 350,000 to 400,000 distinct CDR3 sequences, about 17% detected once. The specimen sequenced was peripheral blood. These receptors originate from a woman between 18 and 30 years old with Graves' ophthalmopathy.

This clonotype was counted ten times or more. The V and J genes are TRBV30 and TRBJ1-6; no reliable D call. V lost 1 base and J lost 0, with 7 bases in between. Germline CDR1 and CDR2: GTSNPN and SVGIG (reference sequence). The CDR3 has 15 residues. As DNA, the CDR3 is TGTGCCTGGAGTGCGTCCAGCTCCTATAATTCACCCCTCCACTTT. It is translated as CAWSASSSYNSPLHF.

The sample holds one count of this clonotype. This chain links TRBV12-3 or TRBV12-4 with TRBJ1-2, with TRBD1 matching over 8 bases. This CDR3 region has 16 residues. V dropped 4 bases and J dropped 6; count of bases not matched to a gene: 13. The CDR3 is CASSWAETGEKDGYTF. CDR3 bases: TGTGCCAGCAGTTGGGCTGAGACAGGGGAAAAAGATGGCTACACCTTC.

This clonotype was observed many times. The CDR3 reads CASSPALAAGELFF. For the CDR3, the DNA is TGTGCCAGCAGCCCCGCCCTAGCGGCCGGGGAGCTGTTTTTT. The chain joins TRBV7-3 to TRBJ2-2; 7 positions agree with TRBD2. The V segment lost 5 bases and the J segment 6 bases; nucleotides outside the gene matches: 6. CDR1 is SGHTA, CDR2 FQGTGA, per germline. The CDR3 sequence is 14 residues long.

In this sample, this clonotype turned up a few times. J is TRBJ1-1 and V is TRBV6-2 or TRBV6-3; tentative D call: TRBD1 (5 bases). The CDR3 covers 14 residues. V was cut by 8 bases and J by 4 bases, with 17 bases left in between. Germline CDR1 MNHEY, CDR2 SVGEGT. CDR3 residues: CASAPGVMSTEAFF. The CDR3 DNA is TGTGCCAGCGCTCCGGGGGTAATGAGCACTGAAGCTTTCTTT.

There are many counts of this clonotype. V gene TRBV30 combines with J gene TRBJ1-1; unclear D gene. V was pared by 1 base and J by 0 bases, with 12 bases between. The CDR3 consists of 15 residues. Germline V gives CDR1 GTSNPN, CDR2 SVGIG (reference sequence). CDR3 in DNA: TGTGCCTGGAGTGACAAGGCAGGTTTGAACACTGAAGCTTTCTTT. It specifies CAWSDKAGLNTEAFF.

This clonotype was counted at least ten times. The J gene is TRBJ1-2, the V gene TRBV6-5; the D gene is possibly TRBD1 (6 bases). With 5 bases removed from V and 2 bases from J, the gap between germline ends came to 15 bases. Germline V gene data show CDR1 as MNHEY and CDR2 as SVGAGI. CDR3 length equals 15 residues. CDR3 nucleotides: TGTGCCAGCAGTCCAAACACAGGGTCCAACTATGGCTACACCTTC. This translates into CASSPNTGSNYGYTF.